The rows below give T cell receptor beta chains drawn from one sample of a study of neurological immune-mediated disorders. Each CDR3 protein is one row after TCRdb ran MiXCR on the 5' RACE reads. The data show under 45,000 distinct CDR3 sequences, about 14% seen once. Sequenced: CD4+ T cells from blood. These receptors were obtained from a woman aged 60-75 years with HTLV-1-associated myelopathy (HAM/TSP). The CDR3 runs from the conserved cysteine through the conserved F or W. D genes are given only for firm matches. A clone size is listed for some rows: how often the clone was seen (once, few, many), or a class if it is expanded.

cdr3_length,d_call,v_call,j_call,clone_size,cdr3_aa,cdr3_nt
18,TRBD1,TRBV5-1,TRBJ1-2,many,CASSRRQGTTVLNYGYTF,TGCGCCAGCAGCCGAAGACAGGGAACAACGGTACTCAACTATGGCTACACCTTC
15,NA,TRBV6-2/TRBV6-3,TRBJ2-3,many,CASSWGGENTDTQYF,TGTGCCAGCAGTTGGGGCGGGGAGAACACAGATACGCAGTATTTT
12,NA,TRBV3-1,TRBJ1-2,many,CASSQSYYGYTF,TGTGCCAGCAGCCAATCCTACTATGGCTACACCTTC
14,NA,TRBV7-2,TRBJ1-1,many,CASSPAGVGTEAFF,TGTGCCAGCAGCCCTGCCGGGGTTGGAACTGAAGCTTTCTTT
16,TRBD1,TRBV29-1,TRBJ2-6,many,CSVTGTESSGANVLTF,TGCAGCGTTACCGGGACAGAGAGCTCTGGGGCCAACGTCCTGACTTTC
14,NA,TRBV12-3/TRBV12-4,TRBJ2-5,NA,CASSLVIQKETQYF,TGTGCCAGCAGTTTGGTGATACAGAAAGAGACCCAGTACTTC
13,NA,TRBV5-6,TRBJ1-1,many,CASSFVGISEAFF,TGTGCCAGCAGCTTCGTTGGGATCTCTGAAGCTTTCTTT
13,NA,TRBV6-2/TRBV6-3,TRBJ2-2,many,CASSKPAAGELFF,TGTGCCAGCTCCAAACCAGCGGCCGGGGAGCTGTTTTTT
14,NA,TRBV18,TRBJ1-4,NA,CASSSGAGREKLFF,TGTGCCAGCTCGTCTGGGGCGGGTCGTGAAAAACTGTTTTTT
13,TRBD1,TRBV20-1,TRBJ2-7,many,CSATTGYVYEQYF,TGCAGTGCAACGACAGGGTACGTCTACGAGCAGTACTTC
14,NA,TRBV3-1,TRBJ2-7,NA,CASSQPGQPYEQYF,TGTGCCAGCAGCCAACCAGGTCAGCCCTACGAGCAGTACTTC
14,NA,TRBV5-1,TRBJ2-7,many,CASSTDGELYEQYF,TGCGCCAGCAGCACGGACGGGGAACTCTACGAGCAGTACTTC
15,TRBD1,TRBV27,TRBJ2-1,many,CASSPSGTGFNEQFF,TGTGCCAGCAGTCCCTCCGGGACAGGCTTCAATGAGCAGTTCTTC
18,TRBD2,TRBV3-1,TRBJ2-2,many,CASSQYLAGGSNTGELFF,TGTGCCAGCAGCCAATATCTAGCGGGGGGATCGAACACCGGGGAGCTGTTTTTT
14,NA,TRBV11-2,TRBJ2-1,many,CASSRLGGRDEQFF,TGTGCCAGCAGCCGACTTGGGGGTAGGGATGAGCAGTTCTTC
14,NA,TRBV5-1,TRBJ2-1,many,CASSLGGADNEQFF,TGCGCCAGCAGCTTGGGGGGCGCGGACAATGAGCAGTTCTTC
15,NA,TRBV20-1,TRBJ2-1,NA,CSARDDGGGGNEKFF,TGCAGTGCTAGAGACGATGGGGGAGGGGGGAATGAGAAGTTCTTC
17,NA,TRBV5-6,TRBJ2-6,many,CASSQGPPLGVANVLTF,TGTGCCAGCAGCCAAGGACCACCTCTGGGGGTGGCCAACGTCCTGACTTTC
16,NA,TRBV5-1,TRBJ2-1,many,CASRLNFFAKGDEQFF,TGCGCCAGCAGACTGAATTTTTTTGCGAAGGGGGATGAGCAGTTCTTC
15,TRBD1,TRBV20-1,TRBJ2-5,many,CSARDWGQGDETQYF,TGCAGTGCTAGAGATTGGGGACAGGGGGATGAGACCCAGTACTTC
14,TRBD2,TRBV10-2,TRBJ2-3,NA,CASRGLAGVDTQYF,TGCGCCAGCAGAGGACTAGCGGGAGTAGATACGCAGTATTTT
16,TRBD2,TRBV3-1,TRBJ2-7,many,CASSQDSSGYSYEQYF,TGTGCCAGCAGCCAAGATAGTAGCGGGTACTCCTACGAGCAGTACTTC
12,NA,TRBV20-1,TRBJ2-7,many,CSARVPGYEQYF,TGCAGTGCTAGAGTTCCGGGGTACGAGCAGTACTTC
15,NA,TRBV5-1,TRBJ2-5,NA,CASSLAGYGKETQYF,TGCGCCAGCAGCTTGGCAGGGTACGGCAAAGAGACCCAGTACTTC
15,TRBD2,TRBV25-1,TRBJ2-1,NA,CASSEHLAGNNEQFF,TGTGCCAGCAGTGAACACCTAGCGGGTAATAATGAGCAGTTCTTC
13,TRBD2,TRBV29-1,TRBJ2-1,many,CSVEDGLAGKRLF,TGCAGCGTTGAAGATGGGCTAGCGGGCAAGAGGCTCTTC